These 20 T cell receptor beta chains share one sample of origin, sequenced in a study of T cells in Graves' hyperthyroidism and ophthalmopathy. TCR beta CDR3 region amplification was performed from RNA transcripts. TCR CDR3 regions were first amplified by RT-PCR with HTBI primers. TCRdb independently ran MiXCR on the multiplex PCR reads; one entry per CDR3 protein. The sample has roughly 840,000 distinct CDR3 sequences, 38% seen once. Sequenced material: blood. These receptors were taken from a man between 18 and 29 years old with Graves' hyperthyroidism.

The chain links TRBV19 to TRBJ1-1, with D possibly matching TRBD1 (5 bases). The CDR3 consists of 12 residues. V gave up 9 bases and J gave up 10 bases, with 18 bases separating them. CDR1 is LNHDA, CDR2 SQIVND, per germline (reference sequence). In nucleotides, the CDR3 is TGTGCCAGCTCACCACCGGGGGACGTAGCTTTCTTT. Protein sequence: CASSPPGDVAFF.

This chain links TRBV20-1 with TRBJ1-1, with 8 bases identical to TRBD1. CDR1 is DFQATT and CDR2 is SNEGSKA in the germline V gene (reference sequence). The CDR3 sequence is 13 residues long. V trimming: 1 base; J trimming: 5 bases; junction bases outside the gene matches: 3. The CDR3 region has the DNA TGCAGTGCTAGAGGACAGGGGTGGACTGAAGCTTTCTTT. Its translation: CSARGQGWTEAFF.

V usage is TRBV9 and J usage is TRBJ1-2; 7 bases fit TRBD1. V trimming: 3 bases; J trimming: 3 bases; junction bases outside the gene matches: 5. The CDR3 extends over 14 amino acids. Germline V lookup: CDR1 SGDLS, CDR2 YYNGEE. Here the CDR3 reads CASSAPGTDYGYTF. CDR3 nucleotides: TGTGCCAGCAGCGCTCCCGGGACAGACTATGGCTACACCTTC.

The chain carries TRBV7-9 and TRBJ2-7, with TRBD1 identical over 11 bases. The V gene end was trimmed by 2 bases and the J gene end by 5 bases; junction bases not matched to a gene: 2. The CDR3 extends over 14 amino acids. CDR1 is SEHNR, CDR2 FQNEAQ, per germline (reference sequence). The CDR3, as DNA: TGTGCCAGCAGCTTACCGGACAGGGGGCACGAGCAGTACTTC. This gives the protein CASSLPDRGHEQYF.

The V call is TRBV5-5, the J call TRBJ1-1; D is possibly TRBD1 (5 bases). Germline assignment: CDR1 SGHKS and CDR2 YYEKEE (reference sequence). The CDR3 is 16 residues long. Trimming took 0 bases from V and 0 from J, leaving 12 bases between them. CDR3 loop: CASSLAPGRMNTEAFF. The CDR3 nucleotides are TGTGCCAGCAGCTTGGCTCCAGGGAGGATGAACACTGAAGCTTTCTTT.

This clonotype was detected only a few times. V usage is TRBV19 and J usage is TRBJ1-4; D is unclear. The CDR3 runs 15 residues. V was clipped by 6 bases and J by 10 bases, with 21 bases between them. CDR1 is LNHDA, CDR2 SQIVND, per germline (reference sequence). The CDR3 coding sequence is TGTGCCAGTAGATCACCGCCACGAGGGTCGGGAAAACTGTTTTTT. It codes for CASRSPPRGSGKLFF.

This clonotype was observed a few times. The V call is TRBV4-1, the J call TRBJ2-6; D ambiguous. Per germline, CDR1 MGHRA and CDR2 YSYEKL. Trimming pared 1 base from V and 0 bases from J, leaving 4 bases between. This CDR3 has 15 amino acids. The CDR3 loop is CASSQVVSGANVLTF. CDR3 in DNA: TGCGCCAGCAGCCAAGTTGTCTCTGGGGCCAACGTCCTGACTTTC.

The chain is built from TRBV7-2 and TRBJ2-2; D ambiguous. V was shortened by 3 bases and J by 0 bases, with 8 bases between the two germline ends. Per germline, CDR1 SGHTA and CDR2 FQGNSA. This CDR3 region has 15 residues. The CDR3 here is CASSFRQTNTGELFF. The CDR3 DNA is TGTGCCAGCAGCTTTCGGCAAACGAACACCGGGGAGCTGTTTTTT.

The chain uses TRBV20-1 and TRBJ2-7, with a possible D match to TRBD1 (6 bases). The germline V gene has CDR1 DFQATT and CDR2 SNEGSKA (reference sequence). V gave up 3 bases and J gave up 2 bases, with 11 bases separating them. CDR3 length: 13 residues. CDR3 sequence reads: CSARQGFAYEQYF. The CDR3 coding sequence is TGCAGTGCTAGGCAGGGGTTCGCCTACGAGCAGTACTTC.

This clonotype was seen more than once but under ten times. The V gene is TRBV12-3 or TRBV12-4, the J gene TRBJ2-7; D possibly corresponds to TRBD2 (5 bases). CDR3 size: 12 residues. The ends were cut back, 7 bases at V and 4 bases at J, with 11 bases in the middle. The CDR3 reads CASTLEGYEQYF. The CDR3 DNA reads TGTGCCAGCACCCTCGAGGGTTACGAGCAGTACTTC.

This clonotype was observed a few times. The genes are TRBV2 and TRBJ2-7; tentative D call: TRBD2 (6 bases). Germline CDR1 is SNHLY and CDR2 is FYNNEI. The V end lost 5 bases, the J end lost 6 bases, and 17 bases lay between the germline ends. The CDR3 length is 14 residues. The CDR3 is CASSPRDLQREQYF. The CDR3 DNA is TGTGCCAGCAGTCCACGGGACTTACAACGCGAGCAGTACTTC.

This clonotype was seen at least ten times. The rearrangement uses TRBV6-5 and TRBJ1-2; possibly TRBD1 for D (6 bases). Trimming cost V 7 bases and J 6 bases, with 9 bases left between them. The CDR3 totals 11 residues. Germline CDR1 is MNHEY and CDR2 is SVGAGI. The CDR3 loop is CASISGDGYTF. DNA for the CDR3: TGTGCCAGCATCTCAGGGGATGGCTACACCTTC.

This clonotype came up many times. The CDR3: CASSPGQRNTIYF. CDR3 nucleotides: TGTGCCAGCAGCCCGGGACAAAGAAACACCATATATTTT. The chain has TRBV7-8 and TRBJ1-3; D possibly corresponds to TRBD1 (6 bases). Germline V gene sequence: CDR1 SGHVS, CDR2 FQNEAQ. This CDR3 comprises 13 residues. V was trimmed by 5 bases and J by 5 bases, leaving 10 bases between them.

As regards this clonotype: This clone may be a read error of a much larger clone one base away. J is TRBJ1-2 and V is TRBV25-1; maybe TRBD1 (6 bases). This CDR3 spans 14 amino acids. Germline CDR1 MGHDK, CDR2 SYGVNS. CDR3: CTSSPEGGGYGYTF. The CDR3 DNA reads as TGTACCAGCAGTCCTGAGGGAGGGGGCTATGGCTACACCTTC.

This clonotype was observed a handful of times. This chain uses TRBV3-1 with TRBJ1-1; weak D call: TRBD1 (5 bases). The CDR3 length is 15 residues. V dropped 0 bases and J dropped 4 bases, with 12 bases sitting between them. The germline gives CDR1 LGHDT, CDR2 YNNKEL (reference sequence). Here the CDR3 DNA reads TGTGCCAGCAGCCAAGATAGGGCCGGGGGCACTGAAGCTTTCTTT. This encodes CASSQDRAGGTEAFF.

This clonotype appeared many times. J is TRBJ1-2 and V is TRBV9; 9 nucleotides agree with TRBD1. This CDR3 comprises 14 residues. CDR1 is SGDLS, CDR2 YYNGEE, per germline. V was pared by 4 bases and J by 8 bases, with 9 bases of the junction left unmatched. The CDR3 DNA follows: TGTGCCAGCAGCCCGACAGGGACAGGGAACGGCTACACCTTC. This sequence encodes CASSPTGTGNGYTF.

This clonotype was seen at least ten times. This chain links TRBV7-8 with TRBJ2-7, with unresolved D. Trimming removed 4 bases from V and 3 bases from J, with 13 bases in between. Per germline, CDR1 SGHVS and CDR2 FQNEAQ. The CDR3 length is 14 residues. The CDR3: CASSSDTKHYEQYF. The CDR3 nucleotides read TGTGCCAGCAGCTCTGACACCAAGCACTACGAGCAGTACTTC.

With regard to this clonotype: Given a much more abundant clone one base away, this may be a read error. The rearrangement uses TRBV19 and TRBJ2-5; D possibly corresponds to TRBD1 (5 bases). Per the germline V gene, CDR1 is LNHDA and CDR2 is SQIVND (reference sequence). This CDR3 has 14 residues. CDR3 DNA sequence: TGTGCCAGTAGTATCGACAGCTACCAAAAGACCCAGTACTTC. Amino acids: CASSIDSYQKTQYF.

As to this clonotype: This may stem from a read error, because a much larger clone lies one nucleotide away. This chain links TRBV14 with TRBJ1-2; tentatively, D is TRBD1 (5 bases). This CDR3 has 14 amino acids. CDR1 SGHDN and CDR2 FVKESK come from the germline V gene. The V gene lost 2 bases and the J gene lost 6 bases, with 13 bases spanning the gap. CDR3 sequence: CASSQLAGNNGYTF. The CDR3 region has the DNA TGTGCCAGCAGCCAACTGGCAGGGAACAATGGCTACACCTTC.

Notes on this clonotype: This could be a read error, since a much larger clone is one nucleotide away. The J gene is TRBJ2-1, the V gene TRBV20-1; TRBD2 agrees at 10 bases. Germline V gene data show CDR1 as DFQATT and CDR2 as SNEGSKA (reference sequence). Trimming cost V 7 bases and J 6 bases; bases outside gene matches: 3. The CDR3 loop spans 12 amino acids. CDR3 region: CSERGGSNEQFF. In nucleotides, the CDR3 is TGCAGTGAGCGGGGGGGAAGCAATGAGCAGTTCTTC.